By share, the clone carrying this TCR beta chain ranks as medium-sized (0.01 to 0.1%). The antigen remains unidentified. The data originate from a study of identical twins. Findings and caveats of the study: Out-of-frame TCR alpha sharing observed in monozygotic twins exceeded model estimates.

TCRdb redid the calling of the 5' RACE reads with MiXCR, one entry per CDR3 protein. The table lists 450,000 to 500,000 distinct CDR3 sequences, about 13% of them singletons. These data were likewise used in another study, on yellow fever vaccine responses in identical twins.

The TCR was taken from a woman between 18 and 29 years old in good health. The sequenced sample consisted of CD4+ T cells sorted from blood.

The CDR3 loop reads CASSLGRQLETQYF. CDR3 nucleotide sequence: TGCGCCAGCAGCCTGGGACGGCAGCTAGAGACCCAGTACTTC. The gene calls are TRBV5-1 and TRBJ2-5; D might be TRBD1 or TRBD2, each matching 5 bases. The V and J ends lost 4 bases and 4 bases respectively, with 14 bases between them. Germline-derived CDR1 and CDR2 are SGHRS and YFSETQ. The CDR3 has 14 residues.